This entry lists 2 T cell receptor beta chains sequenced from one sample in a study of OX40 agonist ivuxolimab in advanced cancers. The protocol was immunoSEQ multiplex PCR, while the TCRdb copy is restricted to in-frame clones and leaves out a portion. The data hold 80,000 or so clones, with 90% to 95% observed a single time. The specimen comprised CD4+ or CD8+ T cells sorted from blood, sampled in a trial of the OX40 agonist ivuxolimab. The receptors stem from an adult with an advanced solid tumor such as melanoma, head and neck, liver or kidney cancer.

The chain combines TRBV2 with TRBJ2-7; maybe TRBD1 (6 bases). Trimming shortened V by 4 bases and J by 7 bases, and 17 bases separated the two germline ends. This CDR3 is built from 14 residues. Germline lookup yields CDR1 SNHLY and CDR2 FYNNEI. CDR3 coding DNA: TGTGCCAGCAGTGCGCTTGGGACAATCGTTGAGCAGTACTTC. Amino acids: CASSALGTIVEQYF. The full variable domain, with the rest looked up from reference TRBV2 and TRBJ2-7, is EPEVTQTPSHQVTQMGQEVILRCVPISNHLYFYWYRQILGQKVEFLVSFYNNEISEKSEIFDDQFSVERPDGSNFTLKIRSTKLEDSAMYFCASSALGTIVEQYFGPGTRLTVT.

The table lists this clone with a few counts. The chain carries TRBV7-3 and TRBJ2-2; D might be TRBD1 or TRBD2, each matching 6 bases. The V and J ends lost 5 bases and 1 base respectively, with 11 bases between them. This CDR3 comprises 15 residues. Germline values: CDR1 SGHTA, CDR2 FQGTGA. The CDR3 DNA reads as TGTGCCAGCAGCAAAGGGGGGATGAACACCGGGGAGCTGTTTTTT. Amino acid sequence: CASSKGGMNTGELFF.